This passage covers 2 T cell receptor beta chains from one sample sequenced in a study of T-cell memory formation after mild COVID-19 (dated by TCRdb to the early 2020s). The library was built by means of 5' RACE. Sequencing instrument: Illumina NovaSeq 6000. TCRdb reprocessed the public reads (quality trimming at Q25 with fastp, clone calling with MiXCR) and kept in-frame beta chains. Rows with one shared CDR3 protein collapse into an entry with the most common genes and DNA. This sample comprises tens of thousands of distinct CDR3 sequences, approximately 13% of them detected only once. 25% to 35% of the sample is taken by the ten largest. The sequencing input was PBMCs or a T cell subset sorted from them (not recorded which). These receptors originate from an adult woman who had mild COVID-19 (a few samples of this study predate the infection). The sample titles of this study are shuffled in the database, so cell type and time point are left out; the donor was told from shared clones.

This clonotype was seen a few times. V usage is TRBV12-3 or TRBV12-4 and J usage is TRBJ2-1; D call uncertain. The CDR3 length is 15 residues. Trimming removed 5 bases from V and 0 bases from J, with 11 bases in between. The CDR3 region is CASSPDMSSYNEQFF. The CDR3 DNA sequence: TGTGCCAGCAGTCCCGATATGAGCTCCTACAATGAGCAGTTCTTC.

The genes are TRBV19 and TRBJ1-2; 9 positions agree with TRBD1. The V gene's germline CDR1 is LNHDA and CDR2 SQIVND (reference sequence). V lost 5 bases and J lost 4; bases outside the gene matches: 8. This CDR3 has 15 amino acids. CDR3 coding DNA: TGTGCCAGTAGTCCAGCCGGGACAGGGTTCTATGGCTACACCTTC. It encodes CASSPAGTGFYGYTF.